A single sample gave rise to the 26 T cell receptor beta chains below, sequenced in a study of blood T cell repertoires in COVID-19. Measured with immunoSEQ multiplex PCR; TCRdb has only the in-frame clones, and not every one. This repertoire shows tens of thousands of clones, around nine tenths found once; its top ten account for less than 0.85%. Sample: peripheral blood. The receptor source for this set is an elderly woman with acute or convalescent COVID-19.

The rearrangement joins TRBV10-3 to TRBJ2-7; TRBD1 matches at 11 bases. The CDR3 is 15 amino acids. Germline V CDR1 and CDR2: ENHRY, SYGVKD. Trimming cost V 11 bases and J 2 bases; bases outside gene matches: 11. CDR3 region: CAAGTGGGKTYEQYF. In DNA, the CDR3 is TGTGCCGCCGGGACAGGGGGTGGAAAGACCTACGAGCAGTACTTC.

This clone was detected once. The chain links TRBV20-1 to TRBJ2-1; 9 nucleotides line up with TRBD2. CDR3 size: 13 residues. CDR1 DFQATT and CDR2 SNEGSKA come from the germline V gene (reference sequence). The ends lost 6 bases at V and 6 bases at J; junction bases unmatched: 6. For the CDR3, the DNA is TGCAGTGCCAGTAGCGGGAGCTCCAATGAGCAGTTCTTC. Its protein product is CSASSGSSNEQFF.

V gene TRBV28 combines with J gene TRBJ1-1, with D unresolved. The V gene's germline CDR1 is MDHEN and CDR2 SYDVKM. Trimming left V 2 bases short and J 1 base short, with 8 bases between. This CDR3 has 14 residues. The CDR3 coding sequence is TGTGCCAGCAGTTTACTGGCGGGGAACACTGAAGCTTTCTTT. Amino acid sequence: CASSLLAGNTEAFF.

This rearrangement joins TRBV28 to TRBJ1-2; D is undetermined. Trimming removed 2 bases at V and 5 bases at J, with 6 bases between. The CDR3 has 12 amino acids. Germline assignment: CDR1 MDHEN and CDR2 SYDVKM. The CDR3 is CASSLGVYGYTF. CDR3 DNA sequence: TGTGCCAGCAGTTTAGGAGTTTATGGCTACACCTTC.

The CDR3 DNA reads as TGTGCCAGTAGGACACCGGGACAGACAGATACGCAGTATTTT. Encoded protein: CASRTPGQTDTQYF. The V call is TRBV19, the J call TRBJ2-3; 7 bases align to TRBD1. The germline CDR1 and CDR2 sequences are LNHDA and SQIVND (reference sequence). The CDR3 runs to 14 residues. Losses at the gene ends were 6 bases for V and 3 bases for J; bases not matched to a gene: 6.

The chain links TRBV11-2 to TRBJ1-2; 7 bases match TRBD1. The germline V gene encodes CDR1 SGHAT and CDR2 FQNNGV. The CDR3 is 14 amino acids. V was pared by 3 bases and J by 5 bases, with 6 bases of the junction left unmatched. The CDR3 bases are TGTGCCAGCAGCTTTGGAGGGGGCGATTATGGCTACACCTTC. This translates into CASSFGGGDYGYTF.

This chain connects TRBV7-3 to TRBJ2-5; possible D gene TRBD1, 7 bases. This CDR3 has 15 residues. In germline, CDR1 is SGHTA, CDR2 FQGTGA. Trimming removed 2 bases at V and 4 bases at J, with 14 bases between. CDR3 loop: CASSLQGGGSETQYF. The DNA of the CDR3 is TGTGCCAGCAGCTTACAGGGGGGCGGGTCAGAGACCCAGTACTTC.

The chain uses TRBV7-9 and TRBJ2-7; TRBD2 agrees at 8 bases. The CDR3 extends over 19 amino acids. V lost 4 bases and J lost 3; bases outside the gene matches: 20. Germline-derived CDR1 and CDR2 are SEHNR and FQNEAQ (reference sequence). DNA of the CDR3: TGTGCCAGCAGCTCAGATTTAGGGGTTGTGGTAGCGGGGTTCTACGAGCAGTACTTC. It translates to CASSSDLGVVVAGFYEQYF.

V and J are TRBV5-6 and TRBJ1-1; 7 bases align to TRBD1. The germline V gene has CDR1 SGHDT and CDR2 YYEEEE. Germline trimming cut 2 bases from V and 2 bases from J; bases unmatched to any gene: 9. This CDR3 is 16 amino acids long. The CDR3 DNA reads TGTGCCAGCAGCTTTACGATGGGACAGATTAACACTGAAGCTTTCTTT. Protein product: CASSFTMGQINTEAFF.

The V call is TRBV12-3 or TRBV12-4, the J call TRBJ1-1; D unclear. This CDR3 is 11 amino acids long. V was cut by 4 bases and J by 4 bases, with 4 bases left in between. CDR3 bases: TGTGCCAGCAGTTACAGCACTGAAGCTTTCTTT. This codes for CASSYSTEAFF.

A single count supports this clone. The V gene is TRBV10-3, the J gene TRBJ1-2, with TRBD1 matching over 11 bases. V lost 6 bases and J lost 8; bases outside the gene matches: 8. The CDR3 sequence is 14 residues long. Germline V lookup: CDR1 ENHRY, CDR2 SYGVKD. CDR3 sequence reads: CAIRPGQGVKGYTF. DNA for the CDR3: TGTGCCATCAGGCCGGGACAGGGGGTGAAGGGCTACACCTTC.

This chain links TRBV7-9 with TRBJ1-4; D call uncertain. Trimming removed 0 bases from V and 11 bases from J, with 13 bases in between. Germline V gives CDR1 SEHNR, CDR2 FQNEAQ (reference sequence). This CDR3 spans 14 amino acids. The CDR3 bases are TGTGCCAGCAGCTTAGCGGGAACTCCGGGGAAACTGTTTTTT. Translating it yields CASSLAGTPGKLFF.

As DNA, the CDR3 is TGTGCCAGCAGCCCTAGACTAGTGGGTGCAGATACGCAGTATTTT. Translated: CASSPRLVGADTQYF. The rearrangement joins TRBV7-2 to TRBJ2-3; possible D gene TRBD2, 6 bases. In germline, CDR1 is SGHTA, CDR2 FQGNSA. The CDR3 has 15 residues. V was trimmed by 5 bases and J by 4 bases, leaving 16 bases between them. Complete variable domain (other parts from reference TRBV7-2 and TRBJ2-3): GAGVSQSPSNKVTEKGKDVELRCDPISGHTALYWYRQSLGQGLEFLIYFQGNSAPDKSGLPSDRFSAERTGGSVSTLTIQRTQQEDSAVYLCASSPRLVGADTQYFGPGTRLTVL.

The chain employs TRBV6-1 and TRBJ1-6, with D possibly matching TRBD1 (6 bases). The germline V and J ends were trimmed by 1 base and 10 bases, with 11 bases remaining between them. CDR3 size: 14 residues. CDR1 and CDR2 (germline): MNHNS, SASEGT. CDR3 nucleotides: TGTGCCAGCAGTGAAGGGGGGCGTAGATCACCCCTCCACTTT. The encoded protein is CASSEGGRRSPLHF.

This chain joins TRBV5-1 and TRBJ2-2, with TRBD2 matching 14 bases. CDR1 and CDR2 from the germline V gene are SGHRS and YFSETQ. V trimming: 2 bases; J trimming: 5 bases; junction bases outside the gene matches: 2. CDR3 length: 16 amino acids. CDR3: CASSLGLAGGTGELFF. CDR3 in DNA: TGCGCCAGCAGCTTAGGACTAGCGGGAGGAACCGGGGAGCTGTTTTTT.

V is TRBV4-2 and J is TRBJ2-3, with 8 bases identical to TRBD2. The germline V gene has CDR1 LGHNA and CDR2 YNFKEQ. The V and J ends lost 4 bases and 10 bases, in that order; junction bases with no gene match: 16. The CDR3 loop spans 16 amino acids. The CDR3 DNA sequence: TGTGCCAGCAGCCCCAGCACGAGCGGGGGCTTTCTGGCGCAGTATTTT. This gives the protein CASSPSTSGGFLAQYF.

This clone has just one count. V usage is TRBV28 and J usage is TRBJ2-2; TRBD1 matches at 7 bases. This CDR3 has 18 residues. In germline, CDR1 is MDHEN, CDR2 SYDVKM. V lost 6 bases to trimming and J lost 0 bases; unmatched junction nucleotides: 13. CDR3 loop: CASRRQTGFLSNTGELFF. CDR3 DNA sequence: TGTGCCAGCAGAAGACAGACAGGGTTTCTCTCGAACACCGGGGAGCTGTTTTTT.

This clone was found a few times. The rearrangement links TRBV4-3 to TRBJ1-2; D perhaps matches TRBD1 (6 bases). Germline V CDR1 and CDR2: LGHNA, YSLEER. The CDR3 contains 15 residues. V gave up 0 bases and J gave up 6 bases, with 14 bases separating them. The CDR3 region is CASSQEGGRGNGYTF. DNA for the CDR3: TGCGCCAGCAGCCAAGAAGGAGGCAGGGGAAATGGCTACACCTTC.

The chain is built from TRBV6-2 or TRBV6-3 and TRBJ2-7; TRBD2 matches at 8 bases. Losses at the gene ends were 3 bases for V and 5 bases for J; bases not matched to a gene: 12. The CDR3 runs to 16 residues. Per germline, CDR1 MNHEY and CDR2 SVGEGT. CDR3 region: CASSYVRGGLRDEQYF. The CDR3 DNA is TGTGCCAGCAGTTATGTTCGGGGGGGATTGAGGGACGAGCAGTACTTC.

This clone appeared a single time. The chain employs TRBV7-9 and TRBJ2-5, with D maybe TRBD1 (5 bases). CDR3 size: 15 residues. The V gene lost 5 bases and the J gene lost 5 bases, with 18 bases spanning the gap. CDR1 is SEHNR, CDR2 FQNEAQ, per germline (reference sequence). The CDR3 DNA reads as TGTGCCAGCAGCGCCCAGGGTGCCCTCAGGGAGACCCAGTACTTC. Amino acids: CASSAQGALRETQYF.

The rearrangement links TRBV7-9 to TRBJ1-3; D may be TRBD1 (6 bases). In germline, CDR1 is SEHNR, CDR2 FQNEAQ (reference sequence). The CDR3 is 14 amino acids. Trimming removed 5 bases from V and 7 bases from J, with 15 bases in between. The CDR3 DNA reads as TGTGCCAGCAGCCCCCCAGGACAGTGGAACACCATATATTTT. It codes for CASSPPGQWNTIYF.

This chain connects TRBV29-1 to TRBJ2-1; weak D call: TRBD2 (6 bases). V lost 1 base, J lost 0 bases, and 13 bases lay in between. This CDR3 has 16 amino acids. Germline V CDR1 and CDR2: SQVTM, ANQGSEA. In DNA, the CDR3 is TGCAGCGTTGAAGGAACTAGCCGTAGCTCCTACAATGAGCAGTTCTTC. Residues: CSVEGTSRSSYNEQFF.

This chain connects TRBV3-1 (or the pseudogene TRBV3-2) to TRBJ2-5; maybe TRBD2 (5 bases). Germline lookup yields CDR1 LGHDT and CDR2 YNNKEL (reference sequence). V lost 4 bases and J 7 bases, leaving 16 bases between the germline ends. The CDR3 contains 14 residues. Here the CDR3 DNA reads TGTGCCAGCAGCCCCGGGGTCAGTTCGGCGACCCAGTACTTC. Encoded protein: CASSPGVSSATQYF.

This sequence joins TRBV11-3 and TRBJ2-1; 10 bases are a match to TRBD1. Looked up from germline, CDR1 is SGHNT and CDR2 is YENEEA. The CDR3 is 15 residues long. V dropped 5 bases and J dropped 3; count of bases not matched to a gene: 4. CDR3 in amino acids: CASSLDRGVYNEQFF. The CDR3 DNA reads TGTGCCAGCAGCCTGGACAGGGGGGTCTACAATGAGCAGTTCTTC.

The chain couples TRBV29-1 to TRBJ2-1; perhaps TRBD2 as D (5 bases). The length of the CDR3 is 17 residues. Germline CDR1 is SQVTM and CDR2 is ANQGSEA. The ends were cut back, 3 bases at V and 0 bases at J, with 18 bases in the middle. CDR3 loop: CSVDTNDYSSSYNEQFF. For the CDR3, the DNA is TGCAGCGTTGATACCAATGACTATTCTAGCTCCTACAATGAGCAGTTCTTC.

The V gene is TRBV12-3 or TRBV12-4, the J gene TRBJ2-5; unclear D gene. CDR3 size: 13 residues. V lost 4 bases and J lost 4, with 10 bases in between. In DNA form, the CDR3 reads TGTGCCAGCAGTTGGGCTGGTGGAGAGACCCAGTACTTC. The encoded protein is CASSWAGGETQYF.